Sequencing of this T cell receptor beta chain was carried out in a study of blood T cells in healthy people across ages. Sample donors were healthy Caucasian individuals that came from Russia, aged 6 to 90. Points on this clonotype: Its matching antigen is unknown.

Germline V gene data show CDR1 as DFQATT and CDR2 as SNEGSKA (reference sequence). CDR3 length equals 14 residues. Trimming took 6 bases from V and 3 from J, leaving 17 bases between them. Study-level results: Getting older went along with TCR beta diversity per million T cells dropping roughly linearly. Strongly correlated with naive T cell percentage was TCR beta diversity.

It was with a sample-barcoded 5' primer and a J-beta primer mix that a second PCR of about 6 to 12 cycles was run. No fewer than 3 million CDR3-containing paired-end reads came from each sample. TCRdb itself ran the 5' RACE reads through MiXCR, one entry per CDR3 protein. The sample has over 1,500,000 distinct CDR3 sequences, approximately 39% seen once; the top ten hold roughly 24%. The specimen was blood. V and J are TRBV20-1 and TRBJ1-1; a possible D gene is TRBD1 (5 bases). The source of this sequence is a human donor in good health. The CDR3 sequence is CSAQTSGAHTEAFF. The CDR3 DNA sequence: TGCAGTGCCCAAACCTCCGGGGCTCACACTGAAGCTTTCTTT.